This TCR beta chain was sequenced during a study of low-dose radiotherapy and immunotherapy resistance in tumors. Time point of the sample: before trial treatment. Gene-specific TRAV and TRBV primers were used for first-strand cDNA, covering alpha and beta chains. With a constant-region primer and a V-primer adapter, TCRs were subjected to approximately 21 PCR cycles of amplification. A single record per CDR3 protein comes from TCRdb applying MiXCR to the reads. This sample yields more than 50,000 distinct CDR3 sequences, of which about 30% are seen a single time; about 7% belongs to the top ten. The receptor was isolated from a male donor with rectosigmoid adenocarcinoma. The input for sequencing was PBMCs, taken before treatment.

The CDR3 region has the DNA TGTGCCAGCAGCCATGGGGGGAGAGGGGATGAGCAGTTCTTC. It codes for CASSHGGRGDEQFF. This chain connects TRBV12-3 or TRBV12-4 to TRBJ2-1, with D possibly being TRBD2 (6 bases). Trimming pared 6 bases from V and 8 bases from J, leaving 17 bases between. The CDR3 loop spans 14 amino acids.